This T cell receptor beta chain is from a study of monozygotic twins with inflammatory bowel disease. Findings and limits, study-wide: The sharing of clonotypes with others was lower in IBD patients than in healthy twins, especially with disease activity.

The CDR3 is 16 amino acids. After skipping T cell sorting, the authors isolated total RNA from whole blood. Note on this clonotype: The antigen is not known.

Generation of cDNA took place in eight separate reactions per sample. TCRdb reanalyzed the 5' RACE reads, giving one entry per CDR3 protein sequence and no DNA. The listing contains roughly 150,000 distinct CDR3 sequences. The source of this sequence is a human donor with ulcerative colitis or Crohn's disease, or a healthy co-twin of an affected twin (not recorded which). Input material: blood. The chain has TRBV12-3 or TRBV12-4 and TRBJ2-1. CDR3 protein: CASSFGQISSYNEQFF.